A single sample is the source of the 23 T cell receptor beta chains below, sequenced in a study of blood T cells in healthy people across ages. Primers used in a second PCR of roughly 6 to 11 cycles were a sample-barcoded 5' primer and a J-beta primer mix. Via MiXCR, TCRdb re-called the 5' RACE reads, giving one row per CDR3 protein. The sample shows hundreds of thousands of distinct CDR3 sequences, around a fifth of them seen only once. Sequencing was done on a sample of blood. These receptors originate from a man between 65 and 80 years old in good health.

The chain recombines TRBV5-1 with TRBJ2-2, with D unresolved. This CDR3 is 14 amino acids long. CDR1 SGHRS and CDR2 YFSETQ come from the germline V gene. V dropped 3 bases and J dropped 2 bases, with 8 bases sitting between them. CDR3 nucleotides: TGCGCCAGCAGCTCGGTCCTAAACACCGGGGAGCTGTTTTTT. Translation gives CASSSVLNTGELFF.

This sequence joins TRBV24-1 and TRBJ1-1; D ambiguous. The germline V gene encodes CDR1 KGHDR and CDR2 SFDVKD. The CDR3 has 14 amino acids. V was shortened by 0 bases and J by 10 bases, with 14 bases between the two germline ends. CDR3 DNA: TGTGCCACCAGTGATTTGCAAACATCCCTGGGAGCTTTCTTT. Translated, it gives CATSDLQTSLGAFF.

The chain has TRBV20-1 and TRBJ1-6, with D possibly TRBD1 on 5 matching bases. Germline CDR1 is DFQATT and CDR2 is SNEGSKA (reference sequence). V dropped 7 bases and J dropped 7 bases, with 14 bases sitting between them. CDR3 length equals 13 residues. The CDR3 bases are TGCAGTGTCATCCGGGACGGGAATTCACCCCTCCACTTT. This codes for CSVIRDGNSPLHF.

V usage is TRBV5-1 and J usage is TRBJ2-2; 9 nucleotides agree with TRBD2. Germline CDR1 is SGHRS and CDR2 is YFSETQ. With 5 bases clipped from V and 4 bases from J, the junction kept 3 bases outside the gene matches. This CDR3 has 14 amino acids. For the CDR3, the DNA is TGCGCCAGCAGGGGACTAGCTGGCACCGGGGAGCTGTTTTTT. It codes for CASRGLAGTGELFF.

This rearrangement joins TRBV7-9 to TRBJ1-4, with TRBD1 as a possible D gene (6 bases). There are 16 residues in the CDR3. Germline CDR1 is SEHNR and CDR2 is FQNEAQ (reference sequence). The V end lost 0 bases, the J end lost 5 bases, and 13 bases lay between the germline ends. The chain's CDR3 is CASSLASGQSNEKLFF. As DNA, the CDR3 is TGTGCCAGCAGCTTAGCTTCTGGACAGTCGAATGAAAAACTGTTTTTT.

The V call is TRBV7-3, the J call TRBJ2-1, with unresolved D. Looked up from germline, CDR1 is SGHTA and CDR2 is FQGTGA. V shed 2 bases and J shed 8 bases, with 4 bases lying between them. This CDR3 contains 11 residues. This chain's CDR3 is CASSLADEQFF. CDR3 nucleotide sequence: TGTGCCAGCAGCTTAGCAGATGAGCAGTTCTTC.

This clonotype has a handful of counts. This chain connects TRBV5-6 to TRBJ2-2, with TRBD1 matching 7 bases. The CDR3 is made up of 15 amino acids. The ends lost 6 bases at V and 3 bases at J; junction bases unmatched: 8. CDR1 and CDR2 (germline): SGHDT, YYEEEE. The CDR3 bases are TGTGCCAGCAACTTATCAGACAGGGACACCGGGGAGCTGTTTTTT. Translation: CASNLSDRDTGELFF.

This clonotype showed up many times. CDR3 in amino acids: CASSGRYVGGWGSYNEQFF. The CDR3 DNA reads TGTGCCAGCAGTGGAAGATACGTAGGGGGTTGGGGCTCCTACAATGAGCAGTTCTTC. The chain joins TRBV25-1 to TRBJ2-1, with a possible D match to TRBD1 (6 bases). Germline CDR1 is MGHDK and CDR2 is SYGVNS. This CDR3 has 19 residues. Trimming took off 4 bases at V and 0 bases at J, with 22 bases between the two ends.

This rearrangement joins TRBV29-1 to TRBJ2-7, with 9 bases identical to TRBD1. CDR3 length: 17 amino acids. Germline CDR1 and CDR2: SQVTM and ANQGSEA. J gave up 1 base and V 4 bases, and 14 bases lay outside the gene matches. The CDR3: CSVAPTGTGKLSYEQYF. The CDR3 nucleotides read TGCAGCGTTGCCCCAACCGGGACAGGGAAGTTGTCCTACGAGCAGTACTTC.

The genes are TRBV12-3 or TRBV12-4 and TRBJ1-3, with D hard to call. V lost 5 bases, J lost 4 bases, and 18 bases lay in between. CDR3 length equals 16 residues. The CDR3 nucleotides read TGTGCCAGCAGTCCCCCCTTCCCGGGAGGAGGAAACACCATATATTTT. Residues: CASSPPFPGGGNTIYF.

The chain is built from TRBV28 and TRBJ1-4; D is possibly TRBD1 (6 bases). Germline V gives CDR1 MDHEN, CDR2 SYDVKM. There are 15 residues in the CDR3. V was pared by 6 bases and J by 5 bases, with 16 bases between. CDR3 in amino acids: CASSSSLGANEKLFF. The CDR3 nucleotides read TGTGCCAGCAGCTCCTCTCTGGGGGCGAATGAAAAACTGTTTTTT.

The chain employs TRBV3-1 and TRBJ2-2, with TRBD1 identical over 8 bases. Trimming took 2 bases from V and 4 from J; bases not matched to a gene: 3. The CDR3 contains 15 residues. Germline V gene lookup returns CDR1 LGHDT and CDR2 YNNKEL (reference sequence). The CDR3 spells CASSQRQGSTGELFF. The CDR3 bases are TGTGCCAGCAGCCAACGACAGGGGAGCACCGGGGAGCTGTTTTTT. Full variable domain (outside the CDR3, taken from reference TRBV3-1 and TRBJ2-2): DTAVSQTPKYLVTQMGNDKSIKCEQNLGHDTMYWYKQDSKKFLKIMFSYNNKELIINETVPNRFSPKSPDKAHLNLHINSLELGDSAVYFCASSQRQGSTGELFFGEGSRLTVL.

To note about this clonotype: Its ends do not fully match the called genes, so a read error is possible. The rearrangement links TRBV20-1 to TRBJ1-1; D gene unclear. This CDR3 has 14 residues. Germline V gene data show CDR1 as DFQATT and CDR2 as SNEGSKA (reference sequence). For the CDR3, the DNA is TGCAGTGCTCCACCCCCGGGAGGGCAAGCAGGAGCTTTCTTC. This encodes CSAPPPGGQAGAFF.

The chain couples TRBV27 to TRBJ2-5; D not certain. V was trimmed by 3 bases and J by 0 bases, leaving 8 bases between them. The CDR3 is 14 residues long. Germline loops: CDR1 MNHEY, CDR2 SMNVEV (reference sequence). In DNA, the CDR3 is TGTGCCAGCAGTTTTTTCGGTTACCAAGAGACCCAGTACTTC. Translating it yields CASSFFGYQETQYF.

This clonotype has just a few counts. This chain joins TRBV6-5 and TRBJ1-4, with a tentative D call TRBD1 (5 bases). The CDR3 totals 13 residues. Deletions cut 5 bases from V and 7 bases from J, with 11 bases between. The V gene's germline CDR1 is MNHEY and CDR2 SVGAGI. The CDR3 reads CASSRGEGEKLFF. The CDR3 nucleotides read TGTGCCAGCAGTCGGGGGGAAGGTGAAAAACTGTTTTTT.

This clonotype was observed many times. V and J are TRBV14 and TRBJ2-7; TRBD2 might be the D (5 bases). The CDR3 has 14 amino acids. Per germline, CDR1 SGHDN and CDR2 FVKESK. Between the trimmed V and J ends, which lost 4 bases and 0 bases, there was a span of 10 bases. The CDR3 region has the DNA TGTGCCAGCAGCCCCAGTGGGAGCTCCTACGAGCAGTACTTC. It specifies CASSPSGSSYEQYF.

This clonotype was counted between two and nine times. CDR3 region: CASSHEQYF. DNA for the CDR3: TGTGCCAGCAGCCACGAGCAGTACTTC. The chain employs TRBV21-1 and TRBJ2-7. TRBV21-1 is deemed a pseudogene. The CDR3 extends over 9 amino acids.

This clonotype was observed a few times. The J gene is TRBJ2-7, the V gene TRBV5-1, with D maybe TRBD2 (6 bases). This CDR3 has 15 residues. V dropped 4 bases and J dropped 0 bases, with 14 bases sitting between them. CDR1 and CDR2 (germline): SGHRS, YFSETQ. The CDR3 sequence is CASSTGVPSSYEQYF. The CDR3 DNA reads TGCGCCAGCAGCACGGGAGTCCCTAGCTCCTACGAGCAGTACTTC.

The V and J genes are TRBV11-2 and TRBJ2-4, with D perhaps matching TRBD1 (6 bases). Germline CDR1 and CDR2: SGHAT and FQNNGV. CDR3 length: 17 amino acids. V was trimmed by 1 base and J by 5 bases, leaving 18 bases between them. CDR3 sequence (DNA): TGTGCCAGCAGCTTAGTATTTAGAAGAGCAGGGGAAAACATTCAGTACTTC. It specifies CASSLVFRRAGENIQYF.

The chain has TRBV7-9 and TRBJ2-7; the D is unclear. CDR3 length equals 12 residues. In germline, CDR1 is SEHNR, CDR2 FQNEAQ (reference sequence). Trimming left V 5 bases short and J 3 bases short, with 8 bases between. The CDR3 loop is CASSPNVYEQYF. The CDR3, as DNA: TGTGCCAGCAGCCCGAACGTCTACGAGCAGTACTTC.

This clonotype was seen more than once but under ten times. The chain recombines TRBV14 with TRBJ2-7, with TRBD1 matching over 8 bases. Germline values: CDR1 SGHDN, CDR2 FVKESK. The junction had 5 bases not matched to a gene; V was cut back by 4 bases and J by 6 bases. This CDR3 contains 13 residues. CDR3 region: CASSPSGGVEQYF. The CDR3 DNA reads as TGTGCCAGCAGCCCTTCAGGGGGCGTCGAGCAGTACTTC.

The rearrangement joins TRBV20-1 to TRBJ2-5, with 11 bases identical to TRBD2. This CDR3 contains 14 residues. Looked up from germline, CDR1 is DFQATT and CDR2 is SNEGSKA (reference sequence). V was pared by 6 bases and J by 5 bases, with 8 bases of the junction left unmatched. The CDR3 DNA follows: TGCAGTGCGGCCGGGACTAGCGGAAGGGAGACCCAGTACTTC. Translation gives CSAAGTSGRETQYF.

This clonotype was seen a few times. A clone one base away is much larger, so this may be a read error. The chain couples TRBV5-5 to TRBJ2-7; the D gene is possibly TRBD1 (6 bases). Trimming removed 3 bases from V and 0 bases from J, with 7 bases in between. Germline CDR1 SGHKS, CDR2 YYEKEE (reference sequence). CDR3 length: 13 amino acids. The CDR3 region has the DNA TGTGCCAGCAGCTGGGACATCTCCTACGAGCAGTACTTC. Its protein is CASSWDISYEQYF.